This TCR beta chain was recovered during a study of regulatory T cells in long-lasting Graves disease. Study summary: Those Graves' patients who were newly diagnosed had been on antithyroid drugs under 3 months.

Sample time point: newly diagnosed GD, antithyroid drugs for less than 3 months. PBMC RNA was the source of the TCR library. The CDR3 spans 13 residues. V dropped 5 bases and J dropped 1 base, with 11 bases sitting between them. Germline-derived CDR1 and CDR2 are SQVTM and ANQGSEA. Through Arm-PCR of CDR3 regions and iRepertoire HTBI primers, TCR beta libraries were built. TCRdb reprocessed the multiplex PCR reads via MiXCR and lists one record per CDR3 protein. The data hold 350,000 to 550,000 distinct CDR3 sequences, with about 16% observed a single time. This sample was shared with a second study, whose subject was T cells in Graves' hyperthyroidism and ophthalmopathy.

Sequenced here: peripheral blood mononuclear cells (PBMCs), sampled at new diagnosis, from a patient treated with antithyroid drugs. The rearrangement uses TRBV29-1 and TRBJ2-5; D remains unclear. The receptor's source is a woman under 40 with Graves disease. The CDR3 spells CSVRGRTQETQYF. In nucleotides, the CDR3 is TGCAGCGTTAGAGGACGGACCCAAGAGACCCAGTACTTC.